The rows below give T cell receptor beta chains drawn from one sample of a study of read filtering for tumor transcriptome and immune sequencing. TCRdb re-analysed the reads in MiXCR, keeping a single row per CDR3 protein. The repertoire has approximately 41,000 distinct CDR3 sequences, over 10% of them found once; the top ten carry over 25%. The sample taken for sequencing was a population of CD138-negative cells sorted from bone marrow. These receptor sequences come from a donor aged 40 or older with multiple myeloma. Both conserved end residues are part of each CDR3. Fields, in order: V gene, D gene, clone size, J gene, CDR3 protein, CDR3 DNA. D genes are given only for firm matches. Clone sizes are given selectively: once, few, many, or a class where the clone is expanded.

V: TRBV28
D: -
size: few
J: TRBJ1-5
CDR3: CASWDRSNQPQHF
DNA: TGTGCCAGCTGGGACCGTAGCAATCAGCCCCAGCATTTT

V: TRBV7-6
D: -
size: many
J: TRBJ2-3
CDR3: CASSLSWGDTQYF
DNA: TGTGCCAGCAGCTTATCCTGGGGGGATACGCAGTATTTT

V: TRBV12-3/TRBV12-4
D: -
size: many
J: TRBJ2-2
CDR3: CASKEVPGEAGELFF
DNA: TGTGCCAGCAAAGAGGTCCCCGGGGAGGCCGGGGAGCTGTTTTTT

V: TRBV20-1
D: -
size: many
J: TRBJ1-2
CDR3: CSAKTDIVNYGYTF
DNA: TGCAGTGCTAAGACAGACATAGTTAACTATGGCTACACCTTC

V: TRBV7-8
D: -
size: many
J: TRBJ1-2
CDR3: CASSFGSNYGYTF
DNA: TGTGCCAGCAGCTTTGGGTCTAACTATGGCTACACCTTC

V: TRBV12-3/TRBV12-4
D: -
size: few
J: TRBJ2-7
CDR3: CASRGRSYEQYF
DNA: TGTGCCAGCCGGGGGCGCTCCTACGAGCAGTACTTC

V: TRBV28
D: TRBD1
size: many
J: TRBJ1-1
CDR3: CASSPRTGGAGRAFF
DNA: TGTGCCAGCAGTCCTCGGACAGGGGGCGCAGGGAGAGCTTTCTTT

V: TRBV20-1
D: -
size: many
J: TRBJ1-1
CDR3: CSAKEGVNTEAFF
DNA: TGCAGTGCTAAGGAGGGAGTGAACACTGAAGCTTTCTTT

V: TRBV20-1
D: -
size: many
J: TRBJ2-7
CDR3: CSARKLDSLSYEQYF
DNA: TGCAGTGCTAGAAAACTAGACAGCTTGTCCTACGAGCAGTACTTC

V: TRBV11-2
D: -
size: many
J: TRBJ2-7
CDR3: CASSSLAYEQYF
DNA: TGTGCCAGCAGCTCTCTCGCCTACGAGCAGTACTTC

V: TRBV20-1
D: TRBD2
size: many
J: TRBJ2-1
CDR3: CSASSIKGLAGGYNEQFF
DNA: TGCAGTGCTAGTTCTATTAAGGGACTAGCGGGAGGATACAATGAGCAGTTCTTC

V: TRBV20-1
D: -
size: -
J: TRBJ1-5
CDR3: CSAIPGAGNQPQHF
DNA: TGCAGTGCTATACCCGGGGCAGGCAATCAGCCCCAGCATTTT

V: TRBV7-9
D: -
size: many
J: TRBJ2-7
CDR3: CASDGGGGEQYF
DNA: TGTGCCAGCGACGGGGGAGGGGGAGAGCAGTACTTC

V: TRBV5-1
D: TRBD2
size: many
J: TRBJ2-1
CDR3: CASSLSGTSPLNEQFF
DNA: TGCGCCAGCAGCTTGTCGGGGACTAGCCCCCTCAATGAGCAGTTCTTC

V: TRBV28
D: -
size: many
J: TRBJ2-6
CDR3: CASSFPEMGSGANVLTF
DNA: TGTGCCAGCAGTTTTCCTGAGATGGGGTCTGGGGCCAACGTCCTGACTTTC

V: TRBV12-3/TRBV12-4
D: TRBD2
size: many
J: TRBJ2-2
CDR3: CASSVLAGATGELFF
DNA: TGTGCCAGCAGTGTACTAGCGGGGGCCACCGGGGAGCTGTTTTTT

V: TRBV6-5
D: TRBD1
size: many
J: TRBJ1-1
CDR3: CASSSWDRNTEAFF
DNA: TGTGCCAGCAGTTCCTGGGACAGGAACACTGAAGCTTTCTTT

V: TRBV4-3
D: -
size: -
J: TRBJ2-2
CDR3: CASSQDAGFTGELFF
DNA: TGCGCCAGCAGCCAAGACGCAGGGTTCACCGGGGAGCTGTTTTTT

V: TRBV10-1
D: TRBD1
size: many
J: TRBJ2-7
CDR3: CASSYSRDRGLGEQYF
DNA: TGCGCCAGCAGTTACTCCCGGGACAGGGGTCTTGGAGAGCAGTACTTC

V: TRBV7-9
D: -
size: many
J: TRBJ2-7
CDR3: CASSFLQAGFVSYEQYF
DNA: TGTGCCAGCAGCTTTTTGCAAGCGGGTTTCGTCTCCTACGAGCAGTACTTC

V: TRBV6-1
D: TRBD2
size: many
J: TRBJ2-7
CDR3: CACSLAGVSYEQYF
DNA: TGTGCCTGCTCACTAGCGGGGGTCTCCTACGAGCAGTACTTC

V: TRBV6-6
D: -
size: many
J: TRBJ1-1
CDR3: CASSGVRGSTEAFF
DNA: TGTGCCAGCAGCGGTGTCAGGGGCTCGACTGAAGCCTTCTTT

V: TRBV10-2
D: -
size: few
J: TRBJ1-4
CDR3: CASSDKGFTTNEKLFF
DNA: TGCGCCAGCAGTGATAAGGGGTTTACAACTAATGAAAAACTGTTTTTT

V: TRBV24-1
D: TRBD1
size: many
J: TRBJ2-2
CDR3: CATSPGTETGELFF
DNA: TGTGCCACCAGTCCCGGGACAGAGACCGGGGAGCTGTTTTTT

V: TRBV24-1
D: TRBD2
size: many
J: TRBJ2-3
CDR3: CATSEVAGGQGDTQYF
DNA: TGTGCCACCAGTGAAGTTGCGGGAGGGCAGGGAGATACGCAGTATTTT

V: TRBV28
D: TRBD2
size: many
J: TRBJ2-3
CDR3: CASTGTSGSTDTQYF
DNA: TGTGCCAGCACCGGGACTAGCGGGAGCACAGATACGCAGTATTTT

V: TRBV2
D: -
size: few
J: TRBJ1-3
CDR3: CASSEYGSSGNTIYF
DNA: TGTGCCAGCAGTGAATACGGAAGCTCTGGAAACACCATATATTTT

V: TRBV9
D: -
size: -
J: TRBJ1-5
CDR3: CASSPGRVDNQPQHF
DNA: TGTGCCAGCAGCCCCGGGAGGGTTGACAATCAGCCCCAGCATTTT

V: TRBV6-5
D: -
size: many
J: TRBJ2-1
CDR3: CASLGARNEQFF
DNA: TGTGCCAGCCTAGGAGCGCGTAATGAGCAGTTCTTC

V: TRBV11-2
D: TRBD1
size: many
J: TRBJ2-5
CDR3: CASSPGTGQETQYF
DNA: TGTGCCAGCAGCCCAGGGACAGGACAAGAGACCCAGTACTTC

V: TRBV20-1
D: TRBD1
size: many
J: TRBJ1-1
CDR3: CSARDPGQGGGNTEAFF
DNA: TGCAGTGCTAGAGATCCGGGACAGGGGGGAGGGAACACTGAAGCTTTCTTT

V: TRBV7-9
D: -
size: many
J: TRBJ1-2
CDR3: CASSLVGDGYGYTF
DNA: TGTGCCAGCAGCTTAGTGGGGGACGGCTATGGCTACACCTTC

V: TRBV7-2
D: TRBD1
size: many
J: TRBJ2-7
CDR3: CASSDRDRVREQYF
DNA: TGTGCCAGCAGCGACCGGGACAGGGTGCGCGAGCAGTACTTC

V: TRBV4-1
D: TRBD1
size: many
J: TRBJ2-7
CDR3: CASSQEWDRAYEQYF
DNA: TGCGCCAGCAGCCAAGAATGGGACAGGGCCTACGAGCAGTACTTC

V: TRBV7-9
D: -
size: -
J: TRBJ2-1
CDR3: CASSLAGDFSYSEQFF
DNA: TGTGCCAGCAGCTTAGCGGGGGATTTCTCTTACAGTGAGCAGTTCTTC

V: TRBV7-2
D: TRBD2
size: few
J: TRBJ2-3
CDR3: CASSHTPGLAGADTQYF
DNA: TGTGCCAGCAGCCATACCCCAGGACTAGCGGGAGCGGATACGCAGTATTTT

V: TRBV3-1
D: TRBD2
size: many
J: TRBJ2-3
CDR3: CASSQEGGLAGTDTQYF
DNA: TGTGCCAGCAGCCAAGAGGGCGGACTAGCGGGAACAGATACGCAGTATTTT

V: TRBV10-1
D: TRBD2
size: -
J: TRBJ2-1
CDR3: CASSGTSGRSYNEQFF
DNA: TGCGCCAGCAGTGGGACTAGCGGGAGGTCCTACAATGAGCAGTTCTTC

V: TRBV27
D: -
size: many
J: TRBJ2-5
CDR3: CASSFYGLGEETQYF
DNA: TGTGCCAGCAGTTTCTATGGGTTAGGGGAGGAGACCCAGTACTTC

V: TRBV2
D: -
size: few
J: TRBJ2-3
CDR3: CASSEALVGTDTQYF
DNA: TGTGCCAGCAGTGAAGCGCTTGTCGGTACAGATACGCAGTATTTT

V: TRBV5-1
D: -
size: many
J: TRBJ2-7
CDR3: CASQEGPEQYF
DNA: TGCGCCAGCCAAGAGGGGCCCGAGCAGTACTTC

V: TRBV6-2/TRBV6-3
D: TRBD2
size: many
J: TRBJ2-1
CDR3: CASSYSVAGSIHEQFF
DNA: TGTGCCAGCAGTTACTCTGTAGCGGGATCAATCCATGAGCAGTTCTTC

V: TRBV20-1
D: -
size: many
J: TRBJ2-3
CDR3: CSAFPMLTDTQYF
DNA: TGCAGTGCTTTTCCGATGCTCACAGATACGCAGTATTTT

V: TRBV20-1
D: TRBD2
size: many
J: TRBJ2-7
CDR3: CSAGGTDQQYF
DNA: TGCAGTGCGGGAGGGACGGATCAGCAGTACTTC

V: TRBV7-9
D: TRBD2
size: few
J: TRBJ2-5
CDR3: CASSFRPSGPDKETQYF
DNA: TGTGCCAGCAGCTTCCGGCCTAGCGGACCAGACAAAGAGACCCAGTACTTC

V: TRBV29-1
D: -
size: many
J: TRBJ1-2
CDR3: CSVEVRGASFYGYTF
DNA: TGCAGCGTCGAGGTCCGGGGTGCCTCCTTCTATGGCTACACCTTC

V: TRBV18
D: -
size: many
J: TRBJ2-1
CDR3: CASSPPGTPYNEQFF
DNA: TGTGCCAGCTCACCGCCCGGGACTCCTTACAATGAGCAGTTCTTC

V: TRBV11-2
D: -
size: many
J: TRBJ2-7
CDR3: CASSPPAGFSYEQYF
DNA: TGTGCCAGCAGCCCCCCAGCGGGTTTCTCCTACGAGCAGTACTTC